Given below is one T cell receptor beta chain in context. This study enrolled people aged roughly 18 to 89 from 20 to 25 US geographic areas. Each recovered donor of Cohort 3 presented with two negative PCRs, clearance, or symptom resolution. This record comes from a study of blood T cell repertoires in COVID-19. Background on the study: Collection of acute and convalescent COVID-19 samples took place in the United States, Italy and Spain. PBMCs, B-cell-depleted T cells, or T cells provided the cDNA or gDNA that made up the material.

The CDR3 has 17 amino acids. Method: immunoSEQ multiplex PCR; TCRdb's copy keeps in-frame clones and lacks some. The table lists a few hundred thousand clones, 65% to 85% of them singletons. The chain employs TRBV21-1 and TRBJ2-2; TRBD2 was called by the table and not checked on the DNA. TRBV21-1 is termed a pseudogene. This TCR was sampled from a man aged 45 to 65 who had recovered from COVID-19. The sequenced sample was PBMCs or T cells enriched from blood (not recorded which). The CDR3 sequence: CASSKRREGTNTGELFF. CDR3 sequence (DNA): TGTGCCAGCAGCAAACGGCGGGAGGGAACGAACACCGGGGAGCTGTTTTTT.